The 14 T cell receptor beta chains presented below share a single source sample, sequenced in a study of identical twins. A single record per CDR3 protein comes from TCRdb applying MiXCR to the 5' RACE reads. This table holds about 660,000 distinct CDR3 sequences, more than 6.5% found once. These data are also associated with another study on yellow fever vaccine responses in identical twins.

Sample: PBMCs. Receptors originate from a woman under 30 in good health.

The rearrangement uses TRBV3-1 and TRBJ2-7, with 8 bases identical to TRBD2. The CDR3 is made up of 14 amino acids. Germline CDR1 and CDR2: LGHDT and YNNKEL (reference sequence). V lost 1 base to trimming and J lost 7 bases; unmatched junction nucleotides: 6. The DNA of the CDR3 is TGTGCCAGCAGCCAAGCGGGAGGGCCTCGGGAGCAGTACTTC. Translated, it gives CASSQAGGPREQYF.

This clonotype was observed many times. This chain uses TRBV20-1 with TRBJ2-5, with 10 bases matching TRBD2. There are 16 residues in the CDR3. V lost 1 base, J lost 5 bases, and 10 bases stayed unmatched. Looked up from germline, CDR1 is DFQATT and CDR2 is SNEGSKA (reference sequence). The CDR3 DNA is TGCAGTGCTAGAGGCCGTAGCGGGGGGTTTTCGGAGACCCAGTACTTC. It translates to CSARGRSGGFSETQYF.

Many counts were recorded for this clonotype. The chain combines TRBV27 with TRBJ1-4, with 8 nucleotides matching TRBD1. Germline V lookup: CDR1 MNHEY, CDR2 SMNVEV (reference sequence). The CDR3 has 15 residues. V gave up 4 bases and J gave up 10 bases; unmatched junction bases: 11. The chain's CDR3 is CASSSSARGRGKLFF. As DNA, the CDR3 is TGTGCCAGCAGTTCGAGCGCCAGGGGGCGCGGAAAACTGTTTTTT.

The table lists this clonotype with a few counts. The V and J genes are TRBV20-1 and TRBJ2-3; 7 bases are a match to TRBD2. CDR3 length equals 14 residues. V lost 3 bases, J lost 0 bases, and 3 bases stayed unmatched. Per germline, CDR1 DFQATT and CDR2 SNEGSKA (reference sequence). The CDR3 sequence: CSARISGSTDTQYF. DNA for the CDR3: TGCAGTGCTAGGATTAGCGGGAGCACAGATACGCAGTATTTT.

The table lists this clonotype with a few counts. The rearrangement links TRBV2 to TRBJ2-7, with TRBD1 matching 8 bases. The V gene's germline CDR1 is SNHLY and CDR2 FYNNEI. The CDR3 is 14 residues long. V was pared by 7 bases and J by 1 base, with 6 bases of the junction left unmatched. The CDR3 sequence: CASNPDRDSYEQYF. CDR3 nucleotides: TGTGCCAGCAACCCGGACAGGGATTCCTACGAGCAGTACTTC.

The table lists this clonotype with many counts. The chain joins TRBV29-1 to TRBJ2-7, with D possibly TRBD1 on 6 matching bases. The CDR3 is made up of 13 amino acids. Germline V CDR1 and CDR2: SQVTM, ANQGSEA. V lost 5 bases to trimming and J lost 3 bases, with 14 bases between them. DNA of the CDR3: TGCAGCGTTATGACAGGATTATACTACGAGCAGTACTTC. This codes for CSVMTGLYYEQYF.

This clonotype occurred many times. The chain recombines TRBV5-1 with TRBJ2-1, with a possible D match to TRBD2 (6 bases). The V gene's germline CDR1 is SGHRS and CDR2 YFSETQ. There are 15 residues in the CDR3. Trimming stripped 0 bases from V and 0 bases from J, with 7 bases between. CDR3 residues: CASSLGLDSYNEQFF. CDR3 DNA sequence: TGCGCCAGCAGCTTGGGACTAGACTCCTACAATGAGCAGTTCTTC.

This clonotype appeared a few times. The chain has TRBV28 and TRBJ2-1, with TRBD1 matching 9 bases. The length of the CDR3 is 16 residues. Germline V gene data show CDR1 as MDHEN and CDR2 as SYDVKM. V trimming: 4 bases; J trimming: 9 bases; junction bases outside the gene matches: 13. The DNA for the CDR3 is TGTGCCAGCAGTTCACCCGCACAGGGGGCGGTTGGTGAGCAGTTCTTC. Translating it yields CASSSPAQGAVGEQFF.

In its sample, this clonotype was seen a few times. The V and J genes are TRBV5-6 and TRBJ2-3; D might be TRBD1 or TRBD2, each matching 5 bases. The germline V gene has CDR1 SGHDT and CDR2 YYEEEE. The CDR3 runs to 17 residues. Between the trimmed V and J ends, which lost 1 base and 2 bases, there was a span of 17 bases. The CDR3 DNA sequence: TGTGCCAGCAGCTTGTTCGGCCGTGGGGACCTCACAGATACGCAGTATTTT. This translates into CASSLFGRGDLTDTQYF. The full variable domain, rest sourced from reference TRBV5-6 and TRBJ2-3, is DAGVTQSPTHLIKTRGQQVTLRCSPKSGHDTVSWYQQALGQGPQFIFQYYEEEERQRGNFPDRFSGHQFPNYSSELNVNALLLGDSALYLCASSLFGRGDLTDTQYFGPGTRLTVL.

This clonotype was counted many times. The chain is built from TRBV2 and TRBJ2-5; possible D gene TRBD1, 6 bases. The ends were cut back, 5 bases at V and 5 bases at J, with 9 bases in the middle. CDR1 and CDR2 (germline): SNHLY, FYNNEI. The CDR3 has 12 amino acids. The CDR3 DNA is TGTGCCAGCAGTTACAGGGAGGAGACCCAGTACTTC. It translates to CASSYREETQYF.

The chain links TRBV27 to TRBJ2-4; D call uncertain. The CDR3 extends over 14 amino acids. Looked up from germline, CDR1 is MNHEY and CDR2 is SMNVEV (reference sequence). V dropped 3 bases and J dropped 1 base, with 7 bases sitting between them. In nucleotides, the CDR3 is TGTGCCAGCAGTTTGGGGTACGCCAAAAACATTCAGTACTTC. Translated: CASSLGYAKNIQYF.

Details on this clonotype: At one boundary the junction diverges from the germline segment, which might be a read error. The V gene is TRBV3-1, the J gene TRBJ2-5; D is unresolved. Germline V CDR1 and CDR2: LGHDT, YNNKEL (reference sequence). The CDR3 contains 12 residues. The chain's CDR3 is CASSESGMAADF. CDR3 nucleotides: TGTGCCAGCAGCGAAAGTGGGATGGCCGCCGACTTC.

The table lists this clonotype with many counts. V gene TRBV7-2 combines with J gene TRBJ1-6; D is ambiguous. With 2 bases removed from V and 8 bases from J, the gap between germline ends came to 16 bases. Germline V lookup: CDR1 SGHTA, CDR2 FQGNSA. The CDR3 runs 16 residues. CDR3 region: CASSLRDWGGDSPLHF. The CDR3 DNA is TGTGCCAGCAGCTTAAGGGATTGGGGAGGAGATTCACCCCTCCACTTT.

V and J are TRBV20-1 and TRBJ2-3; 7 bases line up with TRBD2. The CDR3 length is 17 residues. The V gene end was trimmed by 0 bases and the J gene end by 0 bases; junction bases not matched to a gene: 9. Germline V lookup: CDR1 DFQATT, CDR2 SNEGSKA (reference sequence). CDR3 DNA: TGCAGTGCTAGAGAGAGGACTAGAGTGGATAGCACAGATACGCAGTATTTT. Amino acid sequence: CSARERTRVDSTDTQYF.